These T cell receptor beta chains were read from a single sample in a study of T-cell memory formation after mild COVID-19. TCRdb reprocessed the 5' RACE reads via MiXCR and lists one record per CDR3 protein. Of roughly 250,000 distinct CDR3 sequences in the sample, roughly a sixth are singletons; the top ten hold roughly 21%. The material sequenced was PBMCs or a T cell subset sorted from them (not recorded which). Source of these receptors: a man aged 18 to 29 who had mild COVID-19 (a few samples of this study predate the infection). Cell type and time point are not known. Each CDR3 is given with its conserved first and last residue. The D gene is left open where the match is weak. A row's size may be missing; if present it is once, few, many or a size class.

j_call: TRBJ2-2
v_call: TRBV5-1
clone_size: many
d_call: -
cdr3_nt: TGCGCCAGCAGCTTTGTAGGAACCACCGGGGAGCTGTTTTTT
cdr3_aa: CASSFVGTTGELFF

j_call: TRBJ1-5
v_call: TRBV12-3/TRBV12-4
clone_size: few
d_call: -
cdr3_nt: TGTGCCAGCAGTTTCGGGGCAGCCCTCAATCAGCCCCAGCATTTT
cdr3_aa: CASSFGAALNQPQHF

j_call: TRBJ1-6
v_call: TRBV10-3
clone_size: -
d_call: -
cdr3_nt: TGTGCCATCAGGGCAACAGGGTGGAATTCACCCCTCCACTTT
cdr3_aa: CAIRATGWNSPLHF

j_call: TRBJ2-1
v_call: TRBV12-3/TRBV12-4
clone_size: few
d_call: TRBD2
cdr3_nt: TGTGCCAGCAGTCTGGCGATAGCGGGGAACAATGAGCAGTTCTTC
cdr3_aa: CASSLAIAGNNEQFF

j_call: TRBJ1-6
v_call: TRBV7-2
clone_size: few
d_call: -
cdr3_nt: TGTGCCAGCAGCCGTAGTGTATCGGGACGCCTCGATTCACCCCTCCACTTT
cdr3_aa: CASSRSVSGRLDSPLHF

j_call: TRBJ1-2
v_call: TRBV19
clone_size: -
d_call: TRBD1
cdr3_nt: TGTGCCAGTAGGACAGGGGGAATTGGCTACACCTTC
cdr3_aa: CASRTGGIGYTF

j_call: TRBJ1-2
v_call: TRBV24-1
clone_size: few
d_call: -
cdr3_nt: TGTGCCACCAGTGATCCCGACTCCGGCTACACCTTC
cdr3_aa: CATSDPDSGYTF

j_call: TRBJ1-5
v_call: TRBV5-1
clone_size: -
d_call: -
cdr3_nt: TGCGCCAGCAGCCCCACAGGGAGTGATCAGCCCCAGCATTTT
cdr3_aa: CASSPTGSDQPQHF

j_call: TRBJ2-3
v_call: TRBV4-3
clone_size: -
d_call: TRBD2
cdr3_nt: TGCGCCAGCAGCTATGAACTAGCGGGGGTCACAGATACGCAGTATTTT
cdr3_aa: CASSYELAGVTDTQYF

j_call: TRBJ2-5
v_call: TRBV5-1
clone_size: -
d_call: TRBD1
cdr3_nt: TGCGCCAGCAGCTTAAGACAGGGAAACCAAGAGACCCAGTACTTC
cdr3_aa: CASSLRQGNQETQYF

j_call: TRBJ1-5
v_call: TRBV5-1
clone_size: -
d_call: -
cdr3_nt: TGCGCCAGCAGCATCACAGGGCGGGAACAGCCCCAGCATTTT
cdr3_aa: CASSITGREQPQHF

j_call: TRBJ2-3
v_call: TRBV28
clone_size: -
d_call: -
cdr3_nt: TGTGCCAGCAGTTTCATTTCAGGCGCTCTAGGAAGCACAGATACGCAGTATTTT
cdr3_aa: CASSFISGALGSTDTQYF

j_call: TRBJ1-5
v_call: TRBV18
clone_size: -
d_call: -
cdr3_nt: TGTGCCAGCTCACCTAATCTCGTCCCCAGCAATCAGCCCCAGCATTTT
cdr3_aa: CASSPNLVPSNQPQHF

j_call: TRBJ2-1
v_call: TRBV15
clone_size: few
d_call: TRBD2
cdr3_nt: TGTGCCACCAGCAGAGATTGGGGGACTAGCGGATACAATGAGCAGTTCTTC
cdr3_aa: CATSRDWGTSGYNEQFF

j_call: TRBJ2-5
v_call: TRBV20-1
clone_size: few
d_call: TRBD2
cdr3_nt: TGCAGTGCTTTCAGGACTAGCGGGGGGCCCGGAGAGACCCAGTACTTC
cdr3_aa: CSAFRTSGGPGETQYF

j_call: TRBJ1-5
v_call: TRBV12-3/TRBV12-4
clone_size: few
d_call: -
cdr3_nt: TGTGCCAGCAGTCCCCACAATCAGCCCCAGCATTTT
cdr3_aa: CASSPHNQPQHF

j_call: TRBJ1-3
v_call: TRBV6-5
clone_size: few
d_call: -
cdr3_nt: TGTGCCAGCAGTTACTCACTCGGCTCTGGAAACACCATATATTTT
cdr3_aa: CASSYSLGSGNTIYF

j_call: TRBJ2-5
v_call: TRBV3-1
clone_size: many
d_call: -
cdr3_nt: TGTGCCAGCAGCCTCGATGGTAGGAGGGAGACCCAGTACTTC
cdr3_aa: CASSLDGRRETQYF

j_call: TRBJ1-2
v_call: TRBV4-1
clone_size: few
d_call: -
cdr3_nt: TGCGCCAGCAGCCAAGAGCCGGGGAGGAATAGCTATGGCTACACCTTC
cdr3_aa: CASSQEPGRNSYGYTF

j_call: TRBJ2-7
v_call: TRBV4-2
clone_size: -
d_call: -
cdr3_nt: TGTGCCAGCAGCCAAGAGGACGGGGGAACCTACGAGCAGTACTTC
cdr3_aa: CASSQEDGGTYEQYF

j_call: TRBJ2-7
v_call: TRBV27
clone_size: few
d_call: -
cdr3_nt: TGTGCCAGCACCCGCGCAGGCCCTTCCTACGAGCAGTACTTC
cdr3_aa: CASTRAGPSYEQYF

j_call: TRBJ2-2
v_call: TRBV6-2/TRBV6-3
clone_size: few
d_call: TRBD1
cdr3_nt: TGTGCCAGCAAACGGGACAGGGGGTACACCGGGGAGCTGTTTTTT
cdr3_aa: CASKRDRGYTGELFF

j_call: TRBJ2-2
v_call: TRBV6-2/TRBV6-3
clone_size: few
d_call: -
cdr3_nt: TGTGCCAGCAGCCTTTTGACCCCAGGCGGGGAGCTGTTTTTT
cdr3_aa: CASSLLTPGGELFF

j_call: TRBJ1-1
v_call: TRBV6-6
clone_size: -
d_call: -
cdr3_nt: TGTGCCAGCAGTTACGACCGGCAGGGAGACACTGAAGCTTTCTTT
cdr3_aa: CASSYDRQGDTEAFF

j_call: TRBJ2-1
v_call: TRBV4-2
clone_size: few
d_call: TRBD2
cdr3_nt: TGTGCCAGCAGCCAAGAGGCGGGGGTCTACAATGAGCAGTTCTTC
cdr3_aa: CASSQEAGVYNEQFF

j_call: TRBJ1-2
v_call: TRBV5-1
clone_size: -
d_call: TRBD1
cdr3_nt: TGCGCCAGCAGCTTGGACGCGACAGGGGGCCATGATGGCTACACCTTC
cdr3_aa: CASSLDATGGHDGYTF